These 26 T cell receptor beta chains came from one sample sequenced in a study of T-cell reconstitution after alpha-beta-depleted transplantation in children. As it was prepared, the TCRbeta library received unique molecular identifiers. One entry per CDR3 protein, called by TCRdb with MiXCR from the PCR reads. The data contain hundreds of thousands of distinct CDR3 sequences, around 9.9% of them seen just once; the ten biggest clones take up roughly 27%. Source: PBMCs, taken before TCRalphabeta/CD19-depleted stem cell transplant. The receptor source for this set is a child younger than two with acute myeloid leukemia, due to receive a stem cell transplant.

This clonotype turned up a few times. The chain links TRBV29-1 to TRBJ1-2; 8 positions agree with TRBD1. The CDR3 contains 16 residues. The V and J ends lost 4 bases and 1 base, in that order; junction bases with no gene match: 11. Germline V lookup: CDR1 SQVTM, CDR2 ANQGSEA. CDR3 DNA sequence: TGCAGCGTTGGGACAGGGAATGGTCGCCATAACTATGGCTACACCTTC. It codes for CSVGTGNGRHNYGYTF.

This clonotype was recorded many times. The chain joins TRBV19 to TRBJ1-1; D is perhaps TRBD1 (6 bases). This CDR3 is 13 amino acids long. V dropped 7 bases and J dropped 5 bases, with 14 bases sitting between them. Per germline, CDR1 LNHDA and CDR2 SQIVND (reference sequence). The CDR3 protein is CASMGAGWTEAFF. The CDR3 DNA reads as TGTGCCAGTATGGGGGCAGGGTGGACTGAAGCTTTCTTT. Full variable domain (missing parts from reference TRBV19 and TRBJ1-1): DGGITQSPKYLFRKEGQNVTLSCEQNLNHDAMYWYRQDPGQGLRLIYYSQIVNDFQKGDIAEGYSVSREKKESFPLTVTSAQKNPTAFYLCASMGAGWTEAFFGQGTRLTVV.

In this sample, this clonotype turned up a few times. The chain employs TRBV5-1 and TRBJ1-2, with TRBD1 matching over 8 bases. The CDR3 is made up of 13 amino acids. Germline CDR1 and CDR2: SGHRS and YFSETQ. V trimming: 0 bases; J trimming: 7 bases; junction bases outside the gene matches: 2. The CDR3 loop is CASSLEGTGGYTF. DNA of the CDR3: TGCGCCAGCAGCTTGGAAGGGACAGGTGGCTACACCTTC.

DNA for the CDR3: TGTGCCAGCAGCTCGACAGGTGATACCTACGAGCAGTACTTC. Protein: CASSSTGDTYEQYF. The chain has TRBV3-1 and TRBJ2-7; weak D call: TRBD1 (6 bases). Per the germline V gene, CDR1 is LGHDT and CDR2 is YNNKEL (reference sequence). V lost 5 bases and J 2 bases, leaving 13 bases between the germline ends. The CDR3 has 14 amino acids.

This clonotype was recorded many times. The chain is built from TRBV11-2 and TRBJ2-3, with D perhaps matching TRBD1 or TRBD2 (5 bases each). The CDR3 contains 12 residues. Deletions cut 1 base from V and 10 bases from J, with 9 bases between. Germline V gives CDR1 SGHAT, CDR2 FQNNGV. The CDR3 DNA is TGTGCCAGCAGCTTAGGAGGGGAAGCGCAGTATTTT. Translated, it gives CASSLGGEAQYF.

The rearrangement joins TRBV4-3 to TRBJ1-1; 9 bases are a match to TRBD1. The junction had 10 bases not matched to a gene; V was cut back by 3 bases and J by 11 bases. From germline, CDR1 is LGHNA and CDR2 YSLEER. This CDR3 contains 14 residues. The CDR3 here is CASSHETGGAGAFF. The CDR3 bases are TGCGCCAGCAGCCATGAAACAGGGGGCGCGGGGGCTTTCTTT.

This clonotype was recorded many times. V usage is TRBV20-1 and J usage is TRBJ1-6; D unclear. Germline-derived CDR1 and CDR2 are DFQATT and SNEGSKA (reference sequence). This CDR3 comprises 14 residues. Trimming took off 1 base at V and 5 bases at J, with 9 bases between the two ends. The CDR3 loop reads CSARGQVDNSPLHF. The CDR3 coding sequence is TGCAGTGCTAGAGGGCAGGTGGATAATTCACCCCTCCACTTT.

This clonotype was seen many times. The V call is TRBV19, the J call TRBJ1-5; D unresolved. Germline values: CDR1 LNHDA, CDR2 SQIVND (reference sequence). This CDR3 spans 14 amino acids. Trimming removed 3 bases at V and 2 bases at J, with 8 bases between. In nucleotides, the CDR3 is TGTGCCAGTAGTATCTTGGGTGGCAATCAGCCCCAGCATTTT. Its protein is CASSILGGNQPQHF.

This clonotype was picked up many times. The V and J genes are TRBV11-2 and TRBJ1-2; 7 bases agree with TRBD1. This CDR3 contains 13 residues. Unmatched junction bases numbered 4, after V lost 1 base and J lost 8 bases. Germline V CDR1 and CDR2: SGHAT, FQNNGV. The CDR3: CASSLGGGGGYTF. The CDR3 DNA reads as TGTGCCAGCAGCTTAGGAGGGGGCGGCGGCTACACCTTC.

This clonotype was seen a few times. The rearrangement uses TRBV11-2 and TRBJ2-7; D is ambiguous. The CDR3 consists of 15 residues. V shed 10 bases and J shed 2 bases, with 21 bases lying between them. In germline, CDR1 is SGHAT, CDR2 FQNNGV. In DNA, the CDR3 is TGTGCCACCTCTATCCACACCACTATCCCCTACGAGCAGTACTTC. This gives the protein CATSIHTTIPYEQYF.

This clonotype was recorded many times. The chain recombines TRBV5-5 with TRBJ2-7; TRBD1 aligns across 9 bases. V dropped 2 bases and J dropped 9; count of bases not matched to a gene: 9. The germline CDR1 and CDR2 sequences are SGHKS and YYEKEE (reference sequence). The CDR3 length is 14 residues. The CDR3 bases are TGTGCCAGCAGCTTCAGGGACAGGGAAGGTAGGCAGTACTTC. As protein: CASSFRDREGRQYF.

CDR3 residues: CASSPPWGNTGELFF. The CDR3 nucleotides read TGTGCCAGCAGCCCCCCCTGGGGGAACACCGGGGAGCTGTTTTTT. The rearrangement joins TRBV5-4 to TRBJ2-2; D is undetermined. Germline CDR1 SGHNT, CDR2 YYREEE (reference sequence). V lost 4 bases and J 1 base, leaving 11 bases between the germline ends. This CDR3 has 15 residues.

This clonotype was detected many times. The chain is built from TRBV11-2 and TRBJ1-5; D uncertain. The germline CDR1 and CDR2 sequences are SGHAT and FQNNGV. The CDR3 is 15 residues long. V lost 5 bases to trimming and J lost 2 bases, with 13 bases between them. CDR3 protein: CASSPRGHGNQPQHF. The CDR3 DNA is TGTGCCAGCAGCCCCCGAGGGCACGGCAATCAGCCCCAGCATTTT.

At least ten counts were recorded for this clonotype. V and J are TRBV29-1 and TRBJ1-1; no reliable D call. Between the trimmed V and J ends, which lost 4 bases and 4 bases, there was a span of 13 bases. From germline, CDR1 is SQVTM and CDR2 ANQGSEA. This CDR3 spans 13 amino acids. CDR3 region: CSVVRITGTEAFF. CDR3 nucleotide sequence: TGCAGCGTTGTCCGGATCACGGGCACTGAAGCTTTCTTT.

This clonotype was seen many times. The CDR3 DNA sequence: TGTGCCAGCAGCGTAGCTCCGCGGGACACCACTGAAGCTTTCTTT. As protein: CASSVAPRDTTEAFF. The genes are TRBV9 and TRBJ1-1, with D tentatively TRBD1 (6 bases). Germline CDR1 and CDR2: SGDLS and YYNGEE. The CDR3 has 15 amino acids. Trimming took 0 bases from V and 4 from J, leaving 13 bases between them.

This clonotype has ten or more counts. The chain links TRBV5-1 to TRBJ1-6; D gene uncertain. Per the germline V gene, CDR1 is SGHRS and CDR2 is YFSETQ. Trimming pared 2 bases from V and 8 bases from J, leaving 11 bases between. The CDR3 has 14 amino acids. The CDR3: CASSLRGQDSPLHF. For the CDR3, the DNA is TGCGCCAGCAGCTTAAGAGGTCAGGATTCACCCCTCCACTTT.

This clonotype was counted only a few times. The V and J genes are TRBV6-1 and TRBJ2-7, with no clear D. This CDR3 comprises 13 residues. The V end lost 4 bases, the J end lost 2 bases, and 9 bases lay between the germline ends. Germline loops: CDR1 MNHNS, CDR2 SASEGT. CDR3: CASSVAFAYEQYF. The CDR3, as DNA: TGTGCCAGCAGTGTCGCTTTCGCCTACGAGCAGTACTTC.

This clonotype was found many times. The CDR3 region is CASRFDRGDYGYTF. The DNA for the CDR3 is TGTGCCAGCAGATTTGACAGGGGTGACTATGGCTACACCTTC. The chain has TRBV6-1 and TRBJ1-2; TRBD1 matches 8 bases. After removal of 6 bases from V and 3 bases from J, the junction contained 6 bases not matched to a gene. This CDR3 is 14 amino acids long. Germline CDR1 reads MNHNS; CDR2 reads SASEGT.

This clonotype was seen at least ten times. V and J are TRBV5-5 and TRBJ2-1, with 10 bases identical to TRBD1. The germline V gene encodes CDR1 SGHKS and CDR2 YYEKEE (reference sequence). The CDR3 has 17 residues. V gave up 3 bases and J gave up 10 bases; unmatched junction bases: 16. The CDR3 reads CASSSSPGDRGWGEQFF. The CDR3 nucleotides are TGTGCCAGCAGCTCATCACCGGGGGACAGGGGATGGGGGGAGCAGTTCTTC.

The rearrangement links TRBV27 to TRBJ2-2; unclear D gene. CDR1 and CDR2 (germline): MNHEY, SMNVEV (reference sequence). Trimming pared 5 bases from V and 4 bases from J, leaving 11 bases between. The CDR3 extends over 14 amino acids. The CDR3 bases are TGTGCCAGCAGTGGGGTTTTAGCCACCGGGGAGCTGTTTTTT. Translated: CASSGVLATGELFF.

This clonotype was seen many times. This rearrangement joins TRBV11-2 to TRBJ1-1; 7 bases line up with TRBD1. Germline V gives CDR1 SGHAT, CDR2 FQNNGV. This CDR3 has 15 amino acids. The ends lost 5 bases at V and 0 bases at J; junction bases unmatched: 6. CDR3 nucleotide sequence: TGTGCCAGCAGCCAATGGGACAGAGTGAACACTGAAGCTTTCTTT. It yields the protein CASSQWDRVNTEAFF. The variable domain in full, completed from reference TRBV11-2 and TRBJ1-1, reads EAGVAQSPRYKIIEKRQSVAFWCNPISGHATLYWYQQILGQGPKLLIQFQNNGVVDDSQLPKDRFSAERLKGVDSTLKIQPAKLEDSAVYLCASSQWDRVNTEAFFGQGTRLTVV.

The genes are TRBV21-1 and TRBJ2-5; TRBD1 is the table's D call, not checked against the DNA. TRBV21-1 is designated a pseudogene. CDR3 length equals 18 residues. The CDR3 here is CASSKVGDRCSGEETQYF. The CDR3 DNA is TGTGCCAGCAGCAAAGTTGGGGACAGATGTAGCGGGGAAGAGACCCAGTACTTC.

Many counts were recorded for this clonotype. The rearrangement links TRBV5-6 to TRBJ2-5, with D possibly matching TRBD2 (6 bases). CDR1 and CDR2 (germline): SGHDT, YYEEEE. V dropped 1 base and J dropped 2 bases, with 9 bases sitting between them. This CDR3 comprises 14 residues. For the CDR3, the DNA is TGTGCCAGCAGCTTGCGACTAGTTCAAGAGACCCAGTACTTC. It encodes CASSLRLVQETQYF.

This clonotype was observed many times. This rearrangement joins TRBV3-1 to TRBJ2-1, with D possibly being TRBD2 (6 bases). Deletions cut 3 bases from V and 2 bases from J, with 14 bases between. From germline, CDR1 is LGHDT and CDR2 YNNKEL (reference sequence). CDR3 length: 16 residues. The CDR3 sequence: CASSHRRGRTYNEQFF. The DNA for the CDR3 is TGTGCCAGCAGCCACAGACGGGGGAGAACCTACAATGAGCAGTTCTTC.

The sample holds many counts of this clonotype. J is TRBJ1-1 and V is TRBV20-1; D perhaps matches TRBD1 (5 bases). V was shortened by 4 bases and J by 3 bases, with 12 bases between the two germline ends. Germline CDR1 is DFQATT and CDR2 is SNEGSKA (reference sequence). The CDR3 is made up of 13 amino acids. The CDR3 DNA follows: TGCAGTGCTAACCCCGGGACTTACACTGAAGCTTTCTTT. This sequence encodes CSANPGTYTEAFF.

With regard to this clonotype: A much bigger clone sits one base away, suggesting this may be a read error. This sequence joins TRBV12-3 or TRBV12-4 and TRBJ2-5; D might be TRBD2 (6 bases). The CDR3 is made up of 14 amino acids. CDR3 in DNA: TGTGCCAGCATCCGGACTAAGCCTGGAGAGGCCCAGTACTTC. This codes for CASIRTKPGEAQYF.